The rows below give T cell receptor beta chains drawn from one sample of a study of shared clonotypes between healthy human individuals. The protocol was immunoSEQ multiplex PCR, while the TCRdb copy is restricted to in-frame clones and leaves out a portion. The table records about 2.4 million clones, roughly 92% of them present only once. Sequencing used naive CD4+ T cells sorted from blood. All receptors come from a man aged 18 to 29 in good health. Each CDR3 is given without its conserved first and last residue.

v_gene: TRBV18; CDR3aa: ASSPGLAGSRSYNEQF
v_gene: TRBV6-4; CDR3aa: ASSVLLGQPQH
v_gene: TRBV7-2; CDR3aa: ASSFPGVGEKLF
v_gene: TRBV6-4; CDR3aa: ASSRGTGYDSPLH
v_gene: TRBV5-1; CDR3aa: ASSLGDRGPDEQF
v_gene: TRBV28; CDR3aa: ASQRGGIGKNSPLH
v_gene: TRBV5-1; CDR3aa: ASSLASGRANEKLF
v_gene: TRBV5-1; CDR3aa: ASSQGLDGDEQF
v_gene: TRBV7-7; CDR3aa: ASSVRRQGLFKQY
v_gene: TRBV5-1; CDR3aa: ASSLRGMNTEAF
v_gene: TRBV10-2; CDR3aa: ASPVAGEGETQY
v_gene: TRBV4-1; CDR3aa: ASSQEALGSYEQY
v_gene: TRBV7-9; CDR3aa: ASSPSGTGGFYGYT
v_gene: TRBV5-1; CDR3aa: ASSFAVGTEAF
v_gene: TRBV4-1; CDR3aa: ASSQVVLGRTEAF
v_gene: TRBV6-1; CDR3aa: ASRVGQGYTGELF
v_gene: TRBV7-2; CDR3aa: ASSPRGAITQY
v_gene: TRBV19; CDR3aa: ASSNRLAGEQY
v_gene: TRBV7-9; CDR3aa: ASSLRSITQGADTQY
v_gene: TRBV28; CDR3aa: ASSPQGGESYEQY
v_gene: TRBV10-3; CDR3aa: AIRPGDRAGEQY
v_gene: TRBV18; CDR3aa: ASSPLAPSGRWGGSYNEQF
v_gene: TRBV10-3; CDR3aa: ATRPEGDSPLH
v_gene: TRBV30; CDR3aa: AWSVSPGNGYT
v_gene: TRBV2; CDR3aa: ASSGDRGLNTEAF